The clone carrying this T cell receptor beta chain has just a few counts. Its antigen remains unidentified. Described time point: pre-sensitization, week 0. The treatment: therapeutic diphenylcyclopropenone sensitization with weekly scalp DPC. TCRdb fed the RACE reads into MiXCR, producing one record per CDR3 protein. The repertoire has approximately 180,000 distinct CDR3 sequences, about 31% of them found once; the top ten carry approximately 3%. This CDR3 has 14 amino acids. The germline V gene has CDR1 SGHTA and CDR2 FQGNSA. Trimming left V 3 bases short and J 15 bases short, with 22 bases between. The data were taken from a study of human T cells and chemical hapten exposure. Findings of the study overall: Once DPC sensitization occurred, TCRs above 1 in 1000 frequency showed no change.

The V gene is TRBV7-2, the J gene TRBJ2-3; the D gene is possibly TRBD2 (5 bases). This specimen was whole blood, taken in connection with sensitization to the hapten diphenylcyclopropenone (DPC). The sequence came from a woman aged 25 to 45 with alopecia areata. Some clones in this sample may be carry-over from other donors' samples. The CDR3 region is CASSFTTDSGVFYF. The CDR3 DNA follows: TGTGCCAGCAGCTTTACAACGGACTCGGGCGTGTTCTATTTT.